The following is a T cell receptor (beta chain) sequence with its context. TCRdb's copy holds only in-frame clones and misses some; the assay was immunoSEQ multiplex PCR. The data show approximately 660,000 clones, roughly 90% seen once. This sample is drawn from a study of shared T cell receptors in the human thymus. The same sample was also studied in work on human thymus T cells. As that study records: Donors were healthy Finnish babies undergoing corrective operations for congenital heart defects. Corrective heart surgery yielded resections, and these provided the thymus tissue. An apparent bias in V and J gene usage was seen in thymic and blood repertoires. Thymic repertoires of unrelated individuals were reported in related research to overlap highly.

The sequencing input was thymocytes. The TCR was taken from a boy under three years old with a congenital heart defect.

The CDR3: CASSSRLAEIQETQYF. The CDR3 DNA reads as TGTGCCAGCAGTTCCCGACTAGCGGAGATCCAAGAGACCCAGTACTTC. The V and J genes are TRBV28 and TRBJ2-5; TRBD2 matches 9 bases. CDR1 is MDHEN and CDR2 is SYDVKM in the germline V gene. V was clipped by 4 bases and J by 1 base; unmatched bases: 7. The CDR3 extends over 16 amino acids.